This T cell receptor beta chain was found in a study of blood T cell repertoires in COVID-19. Study overall: Samples taken during acute and convalescent COVID-19 were collected in the United States, Italy and Spain.

This clone was observed a single time. Some clones are missing from TCRdb's copy, which holds only in-frame ones; the method was immunoSEQ multiplex PCR. This table holds 350,000 to 450,000 clones, 89% found once. Germline lookup yields CDR1 MGHRA and CDR2 YSYEKL. The CDR3 extends over 17 amino acids. Trimming shortened V by 0 bases and J by 4 bases, and 16 bases separated the two germline ends. The sequence came from a man aged 40-55 years with acute or convalescent COVID-19. Input material: peripheral blood. This chain links TRBV4-1 with TRBJ2-4, with TRBD2 as a possible D gene (6 bases). CDR3 nucleotides: TGCGCCAGCAGCCAAGATCGAGTAGGAGGGGAAAAAAACATTCAGTACTTC. Its protein is CASSQDRVGGEKNIQYF.